These T cell receptor beta chains were read from a single sample in a study of PD-1 blockade in classical Hodgkin lymphoma. Clones were sequenced by immunoSEQ multiplex PCR, and TCRdb holds only the in-frame ones, with some missing. The sample yields around 28,000 clones, 70% seen once. This sample comprised peripheral blood mononuclear cells (PBMCs), obtained before the second cycle of nivolumab. The receptors here all came from a human donor with classical Hodgkin lymphoma. The CDR3 runs from the conserved cysteine through the conserved F or W. The D gene is left open where the match is weak. Clone size is shown for a subset of rows, as once, few, many or a class of expanded clone.

TRBV9	.	TRBJ2-1	.	TGTGCCAGCAGCGTAGAGATAGCTACCTACAATGAGCAGTTCTTC	CASSVEIATYNEQFF
TRBV15	.	TRBJ2-7	.	TGTGCCACCAGCAGAGAGATTGGTTTTAGAGAGCAGTACTTC	CATSREIGFREQYF
TRBV9	.	TRBJ2-3	once	TGTGCCAGCAGCGAGGGCCCACACCGAACAGATACGCAGTATTTT	CASSEGPHRTDTQYF
TRBV9	.	TRBJ2-1	many	TGTGCCAGCAGCGTAAGGGTCGTGGGGGGTGAGCAGTTCTTC	CASSVRVVGGEQFF
TRBV5-1	.	TRBJ1-1	few	TGCGCCAGCAGGGCCTCGATAGGCATGAACACTGAAGCTTTCTTT	CASRASIGMNTEAFF
TRBV19	TRBD1	TRBJ1-5	.	TGTGCCAGTAGTATGGGGACGGCAGGGGGCTTAAGCAATCAGCCCCAGCATTTT	CASSMGTAGGLSNQPQHF
TRBV6-5	TRBD1	TRBJ2-7	.	TGTGCCAGCAGTTACGCGATCACGACAGGGGGCGAGCAGTACTTC	CASSYAITTGGEQYF
TRBV4-3	.	TRBJ1-6	.	TGCGCCAGCAGCCAAGCCAAGGGGGGAATAGGTTCACCCCTCCACTTT	CASSQAKGGIGSPLHF
TRBV11-2	.	TRBJ2-1	.	TGTGCCAGCAGCTTAGTGCAGGGAACCTACAATGAGCAGTTCTTC	CASSLVQGTYNEQFF
TRBV6-5	.	TRBJ1-5	.	TGTGCCAGCAGCATAACAGGAGCCATCAATCAGCCCCAGCATTTT	CASSITGAINQPQHF
TRBV19	.	TRBJ1-1	.	TGTGCCAGTAGTTATCAGGGGTTGACTGAAGCTTTCTTT	CASSYQGLTEAFF
TRBV29-1	.	TRBJ1-2	many	TGCAGCGTTATTACAGGGTTTAACTATGGCTACACCTTC	CSVITGFNYGYTF
TRBV30	.	TRBJ1-5	.	TGTGCCTGGGGAGACGGGTATAGCAATCAGCCCCAGCATTTT	CAWGDGYSNQPQHF
TRBV5-4	TRBD1	TRBJ2-4	.	TGTGCCAGCAGCCCGGCCCCAGACAGGGAGAGAAACATTCAGTACTTC	CASSPAPDRERNIQYF
TRBV9	.	TRBJ1-4	.	TGTGCCAGCAGCCTCACTGGCGGGGGGCTGGGTGAAAAACTGTTTTTT	CASSLTGGGLGEKLFF
TRBV19	.	TRBJ2-2	.	TGTGCCAGTAGCAACGCCAACACCGGGGAGCTGTTTTTT	CASSNANTGELFF
TRBV2	.	TRBJ2-5	.	TGTGCCAGCAGTGAATATTCAGGGGAAGAGACCCAGTACTTC	CASSEYSGEETQYF
TRBV5-4	.	TRBJ1-4	.	TGTGCCAGCAGCTCCTACTTATCGGGGGGAGCTGAAAAACTGTTTTTT	CASSSYLSGGAEKLFF
TRBV7-2	.	TRBJ2-2	.	TGTGCCAGCAGCGGGGCCGGGGAGCTGTTTTTT	CASSGAGELFF
TRBV19	.	TRBJ1-2	.	TGTGCCAGTAGTTCCAGCGGTGGACGGAACTATGGCTACACCTTC	CASSSSGGRNYGYTF
TRBV2	.	TRBJ2-2	.	TGTGCCAGCAACCTTAGGGGGACGAACACCGGGGAGCTGTTTTTT	CASNLRGTNTGELFF
TRBV5-4	.	TRBJ2-1	many	TGTGCCAGCAGCTTGGGTTCCCTTGGTCGGTTCTTC	CASSLGSLGRFF
TRBV29-1	TRBD1	TRBJ1-2	.	TGCAGCGGACAGGGGGCTGGTGGCTACACCTTC	CSGQGAGGYTF
TRBV19	.	TRBJ1-2	.	TGTGCCAGTAGTACGCTCGGAGGGGGCTATGGCTACACCTTC	CASSTLGGGYGYTF
TRBV28	.	TRBJ2-2	.	TGTGCCATCCAAAAACCTCGGGCCACCGGGGAGCTGTTTTTT	CAIQKPRATGELFF
TRBV9	.	TRBJ1-6	few	TGTGCCAGCAGCGTAGGTGAAGGGTTGAATTCACCCCTCCACTTT	CASSVGEGLNSPLHF